This T cell receptor (beta chain) is from a study of T cell repertoires in ileal Crohn's disease. At the level of the study: Biopsies of the neoterminal ileum at postoperative colonoscopy form M6 samples. Notes on the study in general: Clonal expansions were more frequent in active smokers than non-smokers at surgery.

The time point here: neoterminal ileum biopsy at postoperative endoscopy, about 6 months after surgery. Measured with immunoSEQ multiplex PCR; TCRdb has only the in-frame clones, and not every one. The data contain about 62,000 clones, 70% to 90% of them seen just once; the ten biggest clones take up around 2.1%. As regards this clone: Its antigen is not known.

CDR3 size: 13 residues. Between the trimmed V and J ends, which lost 1 base and 5 bases, there was a span of 8 bases. From germline, CDR1 is SNHLY and CDR2 FYNNEI. The receptor was derived from an adult with Crohn's disease. The sequencing sample was made of ileal tissue. This chain joins TRBV2 and TRBJ1-2; D gene unclear. The CDR3 DNA follows: TGTGCCAGCAGTGAAGTAGCCGCGTATGGCTACACCTTC. It specifies CASSEVAAYGYTF.